This TCR beta chain was documented in a study of response to subunit inactivated influenza vaccine. Whole-study results and caveats: The authors proposed limited new T cell recruitment per seasonal influenza vaccination.

V was shortened by 4 bases and J by 0 bases, with 22 bases between the two germline ends. The germline V gene has CDR1 MGHRA and CDR2 YSYEKL. The CDR3 has 19 amino acids. For this clonotype: No antigen is known for it.

Via MiXCR, TCRdb re-called the RT-PCR reads, giving one row per CDR3 protein. The table records some 520,000 distinct CDR3 sequences, more than 15% of them present only once. This receptor was taken from a man aged 45 to 70 who received an inactivated influenza vaccine. The V call is TRBV4-1, the J call TRBJ1-3; D possibly corresponds to TRBD1 (5 bases). The sample here was CD4+ T cells sorted from PBMCs, taken about 23 months after vaccination. CDR3 DNA sequence: TGCGCCAGCAGCCGCTGGGGCAGGGCCTCTTTTAACTCTGGAAACACCATATATTTT. This sequence encodes CASSRWGRASFNSGNTIYF.